This record looks at one T cell receptor beta chain sequence and its context. The method was immunoSEQ multiplex PCR; TCRdb's version includes in-frame clones alone and lacks a portion of them. This table has around 92,000 clones, 86% appearing once. Trimming took 4 bases from V and 5 from J, leaving 14 bases between them. The CDR3 runs 13 residues. CDR1 and CDR2 from the germline V gene are SQVTM and ANQGSEA. This specimen comes from a study of graft-versus-host responses after intestinal transplantation. The chain couples TRBV29-1 to TRBJ1-1; a weak D match, TRBD1 (5 bases). Sequences were derived from PBMCs, sampled 255 days after intestinal transplant. This sequence originates from a human patient who received an intestinal transplant, so some T cells may come from the graft donor. Here the CDR3 reads CSVGGGWGTEAFF. CDR3 bases: TGCAGCGTTGGCGGGGGATGGGGAACTGAAGCTTTCTTT.